Following are 24 T cell receptor beta chains from one sample sequenced in a study of shared clonotypes between healthy human individuals (dated by TCRdb to about 2020). The library was obtained by the immunoSEQ multiplex PCR assay. What TCRdb holds here is the immuneACCESS table cut down to in-frame rearrangements. Part of the clones is not present; checked against another copy, under half of the missing clones reflect an unresolved V gene, and the others are unexplained. The sample table contains about 95,000 clones; only one count was recorded for roughly 69% of them. The top ten constitute less than 50% of the sample. Sequencing input: memory CD8+ T cells sorted from blood. What the cell subset or site label conveys for this sample: CD45RO+ cells pooled with CCR7-negative TemRA cells. The receptors were gathered from a man aged 30 to 45 in good health.

This clone was seen just once. The chain combines TRBV28 with TRBJ2-1; 11 bases fit TRBD2. Germline V CDR1 and CDR2: MDHEN, SYDVKM. The CDR3 has 15 amino acids. V gave up 7 bases and J gave up 7 bases; unmatched junction bases: 9. This chain's CDR3 is CASTELAGGPNEQFF. The CDR3 region has the DNA TGTGCCAGCACCGAGCTAGCGGGAGGCCCTAATGAGCAGTTCTTC.

The chain joins TRBV7-9 to TRBJ1-3; 9 bases align to TRBD1. From germline, CDR1 is SEHNR and CDR2 FQNEAQ (reference sequence). J was trimmed by 0 bases and V by 4 bases; bases with no gene match: 1. The CDR3 sequence is 15 residues long. The CDR3 here is CASSWGQGSGNTIYF. The CDR3, as DNA: TGTGCCAGCAGCTGGGGACAGGGCTCTGGAAACACCATATATTTT.

V usage is TRBV1 and J usage is TRBJ2-1. TRBV1 represents a pseudogene. The length of the CDR3 is 14 residues. CDR3 sequence: CTSSPRYSNVEQFF. Written as DNA, the CDR3 is TGCACCAGCAGCCCCAGGTATAGCAATGTGGAGCAGTTCTTC.

This chain connects TRBV25-1 to TRBJ1-2; D is possibly TRBD1 (5 bases). V lost 3 bases to trimming and J lost 5 bases, with 16 bases between them. This CDR3 comprises 15 residues. Looked up from germline, CDR1 is MGHDK and CDR2 is SYGVNS. The CDR3 DNA reads TGTGCCAGCAGTGAGTGGGGGACGGACGGGTATGGCTACACCTTC. Translation: CASSEWGTDGYGYTF.

V gene TRBV7-2 combines with J gene TRBJ2-1; D unresolved. Deletions cut 3 bases from V and 4 bases from J, with 10 bases between. This CDR3 comprises 14 residues. CDR1 is SGHTA, CDR2 FQGNSA, per germline. CDR3 bases: TGTGCCAGCAGCTTGAGGACGAATTACAATGAGCAGTTCTTC. This gives the protein CASSLRTNYNEQFF. Full variable domain (remainder filled in from reference TRBV7-2 and TRBJ2-1): GAGVSQSPSNKVTEKGKDVELRCDPISGHTALYWYRQSLGQGLEFLIYFQGNSAPDKSGLPSDRFSAERTGGSVSTLTIQRTQQEDSAVYLCASSLRTNYNEQFFGPGTRLTVL.

The CDR3 loop is CASKRPHLTDTQYF. The CDR3 nucleotides are TGTGCCAGCAAAAGACCTCACCTCACAGATACGCAGTATTTT. The chain carries TRBV28 and TRBJ2-3; D remains ambiguous. The CDR3 has 14 amino acids. Germline V CDR1 and CDR2: MDHEN, SYDVKM. V lost 7 bases, J lost 2 bases, and 13 bases lay in between.

This chain uses TRBV15 with TRBJ2-2, with D perhaps matching TRBD1 (5 bases). The length of the CDR3 is 14 residues. The germline V and J ends were trimmed by 2 bases and 6 bases, with 10 bases remaining between them. Germline CDR1 LNHNV, CDR2 YYDKDF (reference sequence). The CDR3 DNA is TGTGCCACCAGCAGATCCAGGGAAGCCGGGGAGCTGTTTTTT. It translates to CATSRSREAGELFF.

The chain links TRBV6-5 to TRBJ2-3, with unresolved D. Germline CDR1 MNHEY, CDR2 SVGAGI. Trimming shortened V by 2 bases and J by 7 bases, and 4 bases separated the two germline ends. There are 11 residues in the CDR3. The CDR3: CASSYTHTQYF. CDR3 sequence (DNA): TGTGCCAGCAGTTACACCCATACGCAGTATTTT.

This clone was detected many times. It is unclear where the CDR3 begins or ends on the DNA, so no DNA is shown, and the CDR3 is as TCRdb lists it. The chain couples TRBV6-1 to TRBJ2-1; the D call TRBD2 from the table was never checked on the DNA. Germline loops: CDR1 MNHNS, CDR2 SASEGT. The CDR3 length is 17 residues, termini included. The CDR3 loop reads CASSEALRFGRETEQFF.

The chain is built from TRBV4-1 and TRBJ1-4; D unresolved. This CDR3 comprises 18 residues. V lost 3 bases to trimming and J lost 0 bases, with 17 bases between them. Germline CDR1 MGHRA, CDR2 YSYEKL. The CDR3 DNA sequence: TGCGCCAGCAGCCACCCTGCCGGACGGCTTGCAACTAATGAAAAACTGTTTTTT. This codes for CASSHPAGRLATNEKLFF.

This rearrangement joins TRBV28 to TRBJ1-5; 7 bases match TRBD1. This CDR3 has 15 residues. Per germline, CDR1 MDHEN and CDR2 SYDVKM. V dropped 1 base and J dropped 5; count of bases not matched to a gene: 5. The CDR3, as DNA: TGTGCCAGCAGTTTATTTTCAGGGGGAGATCAGCCCCAGCATTTT. This codes for CASSLFSGGDQPQHF.

The chain's CDR3 is CASSVASGGAGELFF. For the CDR3, the DNA is TGTGCCAGCAGCGTAGCTAGTGGGGGCGCCGGGGAGCTGTTTTTT. The chain is built from TRBV9 and TRBJ2-2; perhaps TRBD1 as D (6 bases). In germline, CDR1 is SGDLS, CDR2 YYNGEE. This CDR3 comprises 15 residues. Trimming left V 0 bases short and J 6 bases short, with 12 bases between.

This rearrangement joins TRBV27 to TRBJ2-1, with 8 bases that match TRBD1. The CDR3 is made up of 13 amino acids. V lost 4 bases, J lost 4 bases, and 0 bases stayed unmatched. CDR1 and CDR2 from the germline V gene are MNHEY and SMNVEV (reference sequence). The chain's CDR3 is CASSWTGYNEQFF. The DNA of the CDR3 is TGTGCCAGCAGTTGGACAGGGTACAATGAGCAGTTCTTC.

This chain joins TRBV18 and TRBJ1-3; 8 bases map to TRBD1. V lost 4 bases to trimming and J lost 2 bases; unmatched junction nucleotides: 4. Germline lookup yields CDR1 KGHSH and CDR2 LQKENI. The CDR3 is 15 residues long. CDR3 DNA sequence: TGTGCCAGCTCACTCCAGACAGGGGCTGGAAACACCATATATTTT. This encodes CASSLQTGAGNTIYF.

This sequence joins TRBV19 and TRBJ2-1, with 7 bases matching TRBD2. There are 17 residues in the CDR3. The junction had 8 bases not matched to a gene; V was cut back by 1 base and J by 2 bases. Looked up from germline, CDR1 is LNHDA and CDR2 is SQIVND (reference sequence). The CDR3, as DNA: TGTGCCAGTAGTATAGCTGGCGGGAGTACCCCCTACAATGAGCAGTTCTTC. Its protein is CASSIAGGSTPYNEQFF.

The rearrangement uses TRBV5-1 and TRBJ2-7; TRBD1 matches at 7 bases. Germline CDR1 is SGHRS and CDR2 is YFSETQ. V lost 0 bases to trimming and J lost 4 bases; unmatched junction nucleotides: 7. This CDR3 spans 15 amino acids. As DNA, the CDR3 is TGCGCCAGCAGCTTGGATGGCAGGGGGTTTTACGAGCAGTACTTC. Protein product: CASSLDGRGFYEQYF.

In DNA form, the CDR3 reads TGCGCCAGCAGCTTGGGACGACGGGACAGAAACACTGAAGCTTTCTTT. Its protein product is CASSLGRRDRNTEAFF. The J gene is TRBJ1-1, the V gene TRBV5-1; 7 bases map to TRBD1. The CDR3 runs 16 residues. Germline trimming cut 0 bases from V and 2 bases from J; bases unmatched to any gene: 7. Germline V gives CDR1 SGHRS, CDR2 YFSETQ.

By share of the sample, this clone is medium-sized (0.01 to 0.1%). The chain combines TRBV5-4 with TRBJ2-1; D perhaps matches TRBD2 (7 bases). The germline CDR1 and CDR2 sequences are SGHNT and YYREEE (reference sequence). Trimming pared 4 bases from V and 4 bases from J, leaving 18 bases between. CDR3 length: 16 residues. The CDR3 DNA is TGTGCCAGCAGCCCCAGTCGGGGGGACAAATACAATGAGCAGTTCTTC. Amino acid sequence: CASSPSRGDKYNEQFF.

In its sample, this clone was seen a few times. The rearrangement uses TRBV2 and TRBJ2-5; 11 bases are shared with TRBD1. Germline V gene lookup returns CDR1 SNHLY and CDR2 FYNNEI. This CDR3 has 15 residues. The J segment lost 5 bases and the V segment lost 3 bases, leaving 5 bases of the junction unmatched. CDR3 sequence: CASSDGGQGVETQYF. In DNA, the CDR3 is TGTGCCAGCAGTGATGGGGGACAGGGGGTCGAGACCCAGTACTTC.

The V gene is TRBV11-3, the J gene TRBJ1-1; unclear D gene. Germline lookup yields CDR1 SGHNT and CDR2 YENEEA. The CDR3 runs 13 residues. V lost 2 bases, J lost 1 base, and 5 bases lay in between. CDR3: CASSLLENTEAFF. CDR3 coding DNA: TGTGCCAGCAGCTTATTAGAGAACACTGAAGCTTTCTTT.

There are a few counts of this clone. The chain carries TRBV7-9 and TRBJ2-5; D is unclear. Trimming shortened V by 7 bases and J by 0 bases, and 12 bases separated the two germline ends. The CDR3 is 14 residues long. Germline loops: CDR1 SEHNR, CDR2 FQNEAQ (reference sequence). The CDR3 is CASKPQPYQETQYF. CDR3 sequence (DNA): TGTGCCAGCAAACCCCAACCGTACCAAGAGACCCAGTACTTC. Using reference TRBV7-9 and TRBJ2-5 for the parts outside the CDR3, the full variable domain is DTGVSQNPRHKITKRGQNVTFRCDPISEHNRLYWYRQTLGQGPEFLTYFQNEAQLEKSRLLSDRFSAERPKGSFSTLEIQRTEQGDSAMYLCASKPQPYQETQYFGPGTRLLVL.

This clone was observed a few times. This chain connects TRBV2 to TRBJ2-7; D unresolved. Germline V gene lookup returns CDR1 SNHLY and CDR2 FYNNEI. There are 11 residues in the CDR3. Trimming cost V 4 bases and J 7 bases, with 8 bases left between them. As DNA, the CDR3 is TGTGCCAGCAGTGGGCCCCTTGAGCAGTACTTC. Its translation is CASSGPLEQYF.

This clone was seen a few times. The genes are TRBV4-2 and TRBJ2-7, with 12 nucleotides matching TRBD2. With V trimmed by 2 bases and J by 1 base, 6 bases remained unmatched. CDR3 size: 17 residues. The V gene's germline CDR1 is LGHNA and CDR2 YNFKEQ. The CDR3 nucleotides are TGTGCCAGCAGCCAATTTACCGGGACTAGCGGGTCCTACGAGCAGTACTTC. Translation gives CASSQFTGTSGSYEQYF.

V and J are TRBV6-4 and TRBJ2-1, with 9 bases that match TRBD2. Unmatched junction bases numbered 5, after V lost 4 bases and J lost 4 bases. CDR3 length: 15 residues. The germline V gene encodes CDR1 MRHNA and CDR2 SNTAGT. CDR3 in DNA: TGTGCCAGCAGTGGGGTAGCGGGAGAGTACAATGAGCAGTTCTTC. This translates into CASSGVAGEYNEQFF.